The clone carrying this T cell receptor beta chain was counted ten times or more. Amplification of TCR beta CDR3 regions was performed using RNA transcripts as template. Initially, a first-round RT-PCR of the TCR CDR3 employed the HTBI primer set. TCRdb analysed the multiplex PCR reads with MiXCR anew, one entry per CDR3 protein. The sample holds about 560,000 distinct CDR3 sequences; approximately 14% are singletons and the top ten take approximately 7%. The source of the sample is a study of T cells in Graves' hyperthyroidism and ophthalmopathy. The germline V gene encodes CDR1 DFQATT and CDR2 SNEGSKA (reference sequence). Trimming cost V 7 bases and J 1 base, with 16 bases left between them. This CDR3 comprises 14 residues.

The receptor was derived from a woman in her 30s with Graves' hyperthyroidism. The sequencing input was blood. The chain has TRBV20-1 and TRBJ1-1; D not certain. In DNA, the CDR3 is TGCAGTGTCTATGGGCTTGACCAGAACACTGAAGCTTTCTTT. As protein: CSVYGLDQNTEAFF.